The 20 T cell receptor beta chains in this list originate from one sample, sequenced in a study of tumor T cells in aggressive B-cell lymphoma (dated by TCRdb to 2015 to 2018). The protocol used for the library was the immunoSEQ multiplex PCR assay. TCRdb took over this immuneACCESS table, retaining in-frame rearrangements with V and J assigned. Such tables are incomplete; in checked studies, under half of the missing clones stem from an unresolved V gene, and the remainder is unexplained. This sample has a few thousand clones in its table, and 94% of those were observed once. The ten most abundant clones make up 3.5% to 4% of the sample. The specimen was tumor tissue. The receptors stem from an adult with diffuse large B cell lymphoma.

The chain is built from TRBV9 and TRBJ2-5, with 7 bases aligning to TRBD1. CDR1 and CDR2 (germline): SGDLS, YYNGEE. This CDR3 is built from 15 residues. V shed 4 bases and J 5 bases; nucleotides not matched to a gene: 11. This CDR3 is CASSPTGDRWETQYF. The CDR3 nucleotides are TGTGCCAGCAGCCCAACAGGGGACCGATGGGAGACCCAGTACTTC.

The gene calls are TRBV5-4 and TRBJ2-2; 13 positions agree with TRBD2. The CDR3 totals 17 residues. Germline V CDR1 and CDR2: SGHNT, YYREEE (reference sequence). Trimming took 2 bases from V and 7 from J; bases not matched to a gene: 8. The CDR3 reads CASSFLLAGGPIGELFF. The CDR3 coding sequence is TGTGCCAGCAGCTTCCTACTAGCGGGGGGGCCGATCGGGGAGCTGTTTTTT.

The CDR3 is CASSHRHGTGTGDNEQFF. In DNA form, the CDR3 reads TGCGCCAGCAGCCACCGACATGGGACCGGGACAGGGGACAATGAGCAGTTCTTC. V usage is TRBV4-1 and J usage is TRBJ2-1, with TRBD1 matching 10 bases. The CDR3 has 18 residues. Germline V lookup: CDR1 MGHRA, CDR2 YSYEKL. Trimming cost V 3 bases and J 5 bases; bases outside gene matches: 13.

The rearrangement uses TRBV2 and TRBJ2-2, with 7 nucleotides matching TRBD2. The CDR3 is 16 amino acids. The ends lost 7 bases at V and 2 bases at J; junction bases unmatched: 10. Germline CDR1 reads SNHLY; CDR2 reads FYNNEI. For the CDR3, the DNA is TGTGCCAGCAAAGTGGGAGCGGGGATTAACACCGGGGAGCTGTTTTTT. It translates to CASKVGAGINTGELFF.

The genes are TRBV30 and TRBJ2-5; possible D gene TRBD2, 7 bases. Trimming removed 0 bases from V and 5 bases from J, with 13 bases in between. Germline CDR1 GTSNPN, CDR2 SVGIG (reference sequence). The CDR3 is made up of 14 amino acids. The CDR3 DNA reads TGTGCCTGGAGTGTAGGGGGGGTCGGGGAGACCCAGTACTTC. Amino acid sequence: CAWSVGGVGETQYF.

The chain carries TRBV28 and TRBJ1-5, with unresolved D. The germline V gene encodes CDR1 MDHEN and CDR2 SYDVKM. CDR3 length: 13 amino acids. V lost 2 bases and J lost 5, with 7 bases in between. CDR3 bases: TGTGCCAGCAGTTTAAGGCAGGATCAGCCCCAGCATTTT. Translating gives CASSLRQDQPQHF.

The gene calls are TRBV28 and TRBJ2-5; perhaps TRBD1 as D (5 bases). This CDR3 spans 14 amino acids. V lost 3 bases and J 5 bases, leaving 13 bases between the germline ends. Germline V lookup: CDR1 MDHEN, CDR2 SYDVKM. The DNA of the CDR3 is TGTGCCAGCAGTTTCCAAACCAACAGGGAGACCCAGTACTTC. This encodes CASSFQTNRETQYF.

The V gene is TRBV7-6, the J gene TRBJ2-7; unclear D gene. CDR1 and CDR2 (germline): SGHVS, FNYEAQ. V was pared by 0 bases and J by 6 bases, with 9 bases between. CDR3 length equals 13 residues. CDR3 loop: CASSLAQRSEQYF. The CDR3 nucleotides read TGTGCCAGCAGCTTAGCGCAGAGGTCCGAGCAGTACTTC.

There are a few counts of this clone. The V gene is TRBV5-1, the J gene TRBJ2-7; D is unclear. The V gene lost 0 bases and the J gene lost 3 bases, with 10 bases spanning the gap. Germline values: CDR1 SGHRS, CDR2 YFSETQ. The CDR3 is made up of 14 amino acids. This chain's CDR3 is CASSLGPPGYEQYF. The CDR3 coding sequence is TGCGCCAGCAGCTTGGGGCCTCCGGGCTACGAGCAGTACTTC.

The chain is built from TRBV19 and TRBJ2-5, with a possible D match to TRBD2 (6 bases). This CDR3 has 15 amino acids. The germline CDR1 and CDR2 sequences are LNHDA and SQIVND (reference sequence). V shed 3 bases and J shed 5 bases, with 16 bases lying between them. CDR3 nucleotides: TGTGCCAGTAGTATCGGGTCGGGGCTAGCGGAGACCCAGTACTTC. Protein sequence: CASSIGSGLAETQYF.

The rearrangement joins TRBV18 to TRBJ1-5, with 7 nucleotides matching TRBD1. J was trimmed by 4 bases and V by 2 bases; bases with no gene match: 2. Germline-derived CDR1 and CDR2 are KGHSH and LQKENI. This CDR3 comprises 14 residues. Here the CDR3 reads CASSPETGNQPQHF. In nucleotides, the CDR3 is TGTGCCAGCTCACCAGAGACAGGGAATCAGCCCCAGCATTTT.

This chain connects TRBV9 to TRBJ2-6; D may be TRBD1 (5 bases). Germline CDR1 SGDLS, CDR2 YYNGEE. V was cut by 3 bases and J by 1 base, with 11 bases left in between. This CDR3 is 16 amino acids long. The DNA for the CDR3 is TGTGCCAGCAGCGGTACCGCAGGGTCTGGGGCCAACGTCCTGACTTTC. Protein: CASSGTAGSGANVLTF.

V usage is TRBV30 and J usage is TRBJ2-7; possible D gene TRBD2, 6 bases. From germline, CDR1 is GTSNPN and CDR2 SVGIG (reference sequence). The germline V and J ends were trimmed by 3 bases and 4 bases, with 13 bases remaining between them. This CDR3 spans 13 amino acids. CDR3 in amino acids: CAWRELGLYEQYF. The CDR3 DNA reads as TGTGCCTGGAGGGAGCTGGGACTTTACGAGCAGTACTTC.

The rearrangement joins TRBV15 to TRBJ2-1; the match to TRBD2 covers 10 bases. The CDR3 length is 13 residues. The trim removed 2 bases at V and 10 bases at J, leaving 2 bases unmatched. In germline, CDR1 is LNHNV, CDR2 YYDKDF (reference sequence). The CDR3 DNA reads TGTGCCACCAGCAGACTAGCGGGAGAGGAGCAGTTCTTC. Translation gives CATSRLAGEEQFF.

The genes are TRBV4-3 and TRBJ1-6; D gene ambiguous. Looked up from germline, CDR1 is LGHNA and CDR2 is YSLEER. Trimming pared 0 bases from V and 10 bases from J, leaving 13 bases between. CDR3 size: 15 residues. The CDR3 loop is CASSQEAIAQSPLHF. The CDR3 DNA is TGCGCCAGCAGCCAAGAGGCAATCGCCCAGTCACCCCTCCACTTT.

The CDR3 nucleotides are TGTGCCAGAAGCCTCATCCTTGGGACAGTCCTAAAGACTAACTATGGCTACACCTTC. Translating gives CARSLILGTVLKTNYGYTF. V is TRBV5-3 and J is TRBJ1-2; TRBD1 matches at 7 bases. TRBV5-3 is sorted into the ORF group, with uncertain function. The CDR3 is made up of 19 amino acids. J gave up 0 bases and V 4 bases, and 18 bases lay outside the gene matches.

The CDR3 spells CAWTLVDRGGYEQYF. The CDR3 DNA follows: TGTGCCTGGACCCTAGTCGACAGGGGAGGGTACGAGCAGTACTTC. The chain recombines TRBV30 with TRBJ2-5; D possibly corresponds to TRBD1 (8 bases). The J call may not be correct, given that the DNA end is closer to TRBJ2-7. Germline values: CDR1 GTSNPN, CDR2 SVGIG (reference sequence). The CDR3 consists of 15 residues.

The rearrangement links TRBV6-5 to TRBJ2-7; the match to TRBD2 covers 15 bases. The CDR3 is 15 amino acids. Trimming at V came to 6 bases and at J to 6 bases, leaving 6 bases not matched to a gene. CDR1 and CDR2 (germline): MNHEY, SVGAGI. CDR3 sequence reads: CASSERTSGRAEQYF. The CDR3 region has the DNA TGTGCCAGCAGCGAGAGGACTAGCGGGAGGGCCGAGCAGTACTTC.

The chain employs TRBV4-1 and TRBJ2-1; no reliable D call. The CDR3 sequence is 17 residues long. Germline assignment: CDR1 MGHRA and CDR2 YSYEKL. The V gene lost 11 bases and the J gene lost 0 bases, with 23 bases spanning the gap. The CDR3 coding sequence is TGCGCCGCCAGCCAAGGGAAGTTGCGGAGCTCCTACAATGAGCAGTTCTTC. Translating it yields CAASQGKLRSSYNEQFF.

The J gene is TRBJ2-3, the V gene TRBV28; TRBD2 aligns across 7 bases. Germline V gives CDR1 MDHEN, CDR2 SYDVKM. V shed 4 bases, J shed 5 bases, and the junction held 33 bases outside the gene matches. The CDR3 length is 23 residues. CDR3 nucleotides: TGTGCCAGCAGTTCCTCATTCAATTGGGGTAGATACGTAGGGCGTGGGGAGGGAGATACGCAGTATTTT. Amino acid sequence: CASSSSFNWGRYVGRGEGDTQYF.